The 5 T cell receptor beta chains in this list originate from one sample, sequenced in a study of immune evolution from preneoplasia to lung adenocarcinoma. The method was immunoSEQ multiplex PCR; TCRdb's version includes in-frame clones alone and lacks a portion of them. The sample records under 3,000 clones, approximately 80% being singletons. Sequenced sample: FFPE atypical adenomatous hyperplasia tissue from the lung. Documented subset: atypical adenomatous hyperplasia (AAH), lung preneoplasia. Receptors originate from a person aged 70 to 85 with lung adenocarcinoma.

V is TRBV2 and J is TRBJ2-1; TRBD2 aligns across 7 bases. V shed 5 bases and J 8 bases; nucleotides not matched to a gene: 9. The CDR3 is made up of 14 amino acids. In germline, CDR1 is SNHLY, CDR2 FYNNEI. CDR3 nucleotide sequence: TGTGCCAGCAGTCACAAGACTAGCATTGATGAGCAGTTCTTC. Translated: CASSHKTSIDEQFF.

The chain recombines TRBV6-4 with TRBJ1-1; no clear D. Germline V gene lookup returns CDR1 MRHNA and CDR2 SNTAGT. V lost 6 bases, J lost 0 bases, and 8 bases lay in between. This CDR3 has 13 amino acids. This CDR3 is CASSGKMNTEAFF. The CDR3 DNA follows: TGTGCCAGCAGCGGGAAAATGAACACTGAAGCTTTCTTT.

This clone was observed a few times. This chain connects TRBV18 to TRBJ2-1; 9 nucleotides align to TRBD2. J lost 8 bases, V lost 4 bases, and 9 bases had no gene match. The CDR3 length is 15 residues. Looked up from germline, CDR1 is KGHSH and CDR2 is LQKENI. As DNA, the CDR3 is TGTGCCAGCTCACGAACGACTAGCGGTATCGATGAGCAGTTCTTC. Its translation is CASSRTTSGIDEQFF. Full variable domain (missing parts from reference TRBV18 and TRBJ2-1): NAGVMQNPRHLVRRRGQEARLRCSPMKGHSHVYWYRQLPEEGLKFMVYLQKENIIDESGMPKERFSAEFPKEGPSILRIQQVVRGDSAAYFCASSRTTSGIDEQFFGPGTRLTVL.

This clone was seen only a few times. This chain links TRBV19 with TRBJ1-3, with no clear D. V gave up 3 bases and J gave up 4 bases, with 10 bases separating them. The CDR3 has 14 amino acids. From germline, CDR1 is LNHDA and CDR2 SQIVND (reference sequence). DNA for the CDR3: TGTGCCAGTAGTATCGTCAGACCCGGAAACACCATATATTTT. Residues: CASSIVRPGNTIYF.

V gene TRBV11-2 combines with J gene TRBJ2-1; 9 nucleotides align to TRBD2. V was clipped by 2 bases and J by 12 bases; unmatched bases: 14. Germline V gene data show CDR1 as SGHAT and CDR2 as FQNNGV. This CDR3 spans 16 amino acids. The CDR3 spells CASSLLTGTSRGGQFF. CDR3 DNA sequence: TGTGCCAGCAGCTTACTTACTGGGACTAGCCGCGGCGGGCAGTTCTTC.